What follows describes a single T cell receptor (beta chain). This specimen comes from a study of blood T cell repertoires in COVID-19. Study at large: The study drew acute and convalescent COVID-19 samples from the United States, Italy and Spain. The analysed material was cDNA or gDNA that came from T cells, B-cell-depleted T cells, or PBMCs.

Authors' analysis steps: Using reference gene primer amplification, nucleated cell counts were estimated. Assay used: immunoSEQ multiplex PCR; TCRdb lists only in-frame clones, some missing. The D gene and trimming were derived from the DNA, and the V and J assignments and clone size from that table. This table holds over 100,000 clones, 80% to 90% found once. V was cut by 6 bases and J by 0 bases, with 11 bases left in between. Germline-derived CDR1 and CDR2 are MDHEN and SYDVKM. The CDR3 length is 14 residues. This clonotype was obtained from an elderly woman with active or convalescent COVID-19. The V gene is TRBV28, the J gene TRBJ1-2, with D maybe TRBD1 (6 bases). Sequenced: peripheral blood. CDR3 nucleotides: TGTGCCAGCAGGCGGGGGCGCGCTAACTATGGCTACACCTTC. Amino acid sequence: CASRRGRANYGYTF.